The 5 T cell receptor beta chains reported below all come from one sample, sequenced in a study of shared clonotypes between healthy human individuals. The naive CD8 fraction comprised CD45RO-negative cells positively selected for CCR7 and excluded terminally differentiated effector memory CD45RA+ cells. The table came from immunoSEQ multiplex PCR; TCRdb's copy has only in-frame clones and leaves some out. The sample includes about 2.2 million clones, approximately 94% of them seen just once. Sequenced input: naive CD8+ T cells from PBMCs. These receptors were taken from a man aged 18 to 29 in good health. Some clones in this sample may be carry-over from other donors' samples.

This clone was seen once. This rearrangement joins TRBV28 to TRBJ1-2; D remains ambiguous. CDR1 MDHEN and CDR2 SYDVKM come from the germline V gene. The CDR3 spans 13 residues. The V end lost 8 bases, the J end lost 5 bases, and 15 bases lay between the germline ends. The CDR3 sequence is CASSVAVFYGYTF. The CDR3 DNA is TGTGCCAGCTCCGTGGCAGTGTTTTATGGCTACACCTTC.

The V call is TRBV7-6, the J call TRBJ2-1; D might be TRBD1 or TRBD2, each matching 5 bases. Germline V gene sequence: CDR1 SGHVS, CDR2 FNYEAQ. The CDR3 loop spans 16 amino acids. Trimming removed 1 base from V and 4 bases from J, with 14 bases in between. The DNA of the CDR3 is TGTGCCAGCAGCTTAGTTGAGGGGAGAGGGTACAATGAGCAGTTCTTC. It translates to CASSLVEGRGYNEQFF.

The CDR3 nucleotides read TGTGCCAGCAGCCCGAAGCGGGAGGGTAGCGACGAGCAGTACTTC. Encoded protein: CASSPKREGSDEQYF. This chain uses TRBV28 with TRBJ2-7; 10 positions agree with TRBD2. The junction had 10 bases not matched to a gene; V was cut back by 6 bases and J by 5 bases. CDR1 and CDR2 from the germline V gene are MDHEN and SYDVKM. The length of the CDR3 is 15 residues.

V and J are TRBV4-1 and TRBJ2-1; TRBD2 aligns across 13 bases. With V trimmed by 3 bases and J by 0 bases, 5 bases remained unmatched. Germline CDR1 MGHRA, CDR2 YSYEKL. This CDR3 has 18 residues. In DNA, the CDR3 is TGCGCCAGCAGCCAGGGACTAGCGGGACAAGGCTCCTACAATGAGCAGTTCTTC. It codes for CASSQGLAGQGSYNEQFF.

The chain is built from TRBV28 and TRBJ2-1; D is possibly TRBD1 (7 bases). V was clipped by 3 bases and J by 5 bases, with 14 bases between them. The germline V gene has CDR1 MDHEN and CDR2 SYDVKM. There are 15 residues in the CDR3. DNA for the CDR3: TGTGCCAGCAGTTTGAGGAGGGGGCCGGACAATGAGCAGTTCTTC. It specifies CASSLRRGPDNEQFF. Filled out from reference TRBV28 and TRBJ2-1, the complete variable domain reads DVKVTQSSRYLVKRTGEKVFLECVQDMDHENMFWYRQDPGLGLRLIYFSYDVKMKEKGDIPEGYSVSREKKERFSLILESASTNQTSMYLCASSLRRGPDNEQFFGPGTRLTVL.